Listed below are T cell receptor beta chains from one sample, sequenced in a study of T cell responses to AZD1222 COVID-19 vaccine. TCRdb's copy holds only in-frame clones and misses some; the assay was immunoSEQ multiplex PCR. The sample carries 70,000 or so clones, about four fifths recorded once. The source was peripheral blood, collected 28 days after the second AZD1222 dose. These receptors were taken from an adult who received the AZD1222 COVID-19 vaccine. CDR3s include the opening cysteine and the closing phenylalanine or tryptophan. Fields, in order: clone size, V gene, J gene, D gene, CDR3 protein, CDR3 DNA. The D gene is left open where the match is weak. Size tells how often a clone was seen (once, few, many) or the class of an expanded clone, and some rows leave it out.

.	TRBV4-1	TRBJ1-3	.	CASSPAPSGSSSGNTIYF	TGCGCCAGCAGCCCCGCTCCTTCGGGCTCGAGCTCTGGAAACACCATATATTTT
.	TRBV11-3	TRBJ2-7	.	CASSQTGNEQYF	TGTGCCAGCAGCCAAACAGGGAACGAGCAGTACTTC
.	TRBV3-1/TRBV3-2	TRBJ1-5	TRBD1	CASSRGTGGSGQPQHF	TGTGCCAGCAGCCGAGGGACAGGGGGCTCTGGTCAGCCCCAGCATTTT
.	TRBV19	TRBJ2-3	.	CASSYYRADTQYF	TGTGCCAGTAGTTACTACAGGGCAGATACGCAGTATTTT
.	TRBV11-3	TRBJ2-1	.	CASSLGQGTYNEQFF	TGTGCCAGCAGCTTAGGGCAGGGGACGTACAATGAGCAGTTCTTC
.	TRBV7-2	TRBJ1-2	.	CASAWMDGYTF	TGTGCCAGCGCTTGGATGGATGGCTACACCTTC
.	TRBV2	TRBJ1-5	.	CASSVEGTNQPQHF	TGTGCCAGCAGTGTCGAGGGGACAAATCAGCCCCAGCATTTT
.	TRBV5-3	TRBJ1-4	TRBD1	CARSRQGGSSTNEKLFF	TGTGCCAGAAGCCGTCAGGGGGGCTCATCAACTAATGAAAAACTGTTTTTT
few	TRBV4-2	TRBJ2-7	TRBD1	CATSHDDWGTGKPYEQYF	TGTGCCACCAGCCACGACGACTGGGGGACAGGCAAACCTTACGAGCAGTACTTC
.	TRBV7-6	TRBJ1-5	TRBD1	CASSFDDRGLVGPQHF	TGTGCCAGCAGCTTCGATGACAGGGGCCTGGTCGGGCCCCAGCATTTT
few	TRBV28	TRBJ1-1	.	CASSFMGRTEAFF	TGTGCCAGCAGTTTCATGGGCAGAACTGAAGCTTTCTTT
.	TRBV29-1	TRBJ1-1	.	CSVRGGMNTEAFF	TGCAGCGTCAGAGGGGGAATGAACACTGAAGCTTTCTTT
.	TRBV6-2/TRBV6-3	TRBJ2-1	TRBD2	CASSYPYSRGGRGQFF	TGTGCCAGCAGTTACCCGTACTCGCGGGGGGGCAGGGGGCAGTTCTTC
.	TRBV7-9	TRBJ2-1	.	CASNFIQGPYNEQFF	TGTGCCAGCAACTTTATTCAGGGACCCTACAATGAGCAGTTCTTC
.	TRBV10-1	TRBJ1-2	.	CASRSVYGYTF	TGCGCCAGCCGGTCCGTCTATGGCTACACCTTC
.	TRBV30	TRBJ1-3	.	CAWGWGNTIYF	TGTGCCTGGGGATGGGGAAACACCATATATTTT
.	TRBV29-1	TRBJ2-3	.	CSVGVEGTQYF	TGCAGCGTGGGGGTTGAGGGTACGCAGTATTTT
few	TRBV19	TRBJ2-1	.	CASTPRGSYNEQFF	TGTGCCAGTACGCCCAGGGGTTCCTACAATGAGCAGTTCTTC
.	TRBV19	TRBJ1-5	.	CASSSQTYQPQHF	TGTGCCAGTAGTTCCCAGACCTATCAGCCCCAGCATTTT
.	TRBV5-1	TRBJ1-1	.	CASSLARGSTEAFF	TGCGCCAGCAGCTTGGCCCGGGGGAGCACTGAAGCTTTCTTT
.	TRBV29-1	TRBJ2-1	.	CSVGYEQFF	TGCAGCGTTGGGTATGAGCAGTTCTTC
.	TRBV14	TRBJ2-7	.	CASSQGAGSLYF	TGTGCCAGCAGCCAAGGAGCCGGGAGTCTGTACTTC
.	TRBV7-9	TRBJ2-5	TRBD2	CASTFVRGGETQYF	TGTGCCAGCACCTTCGTCCGGGGGGGAGAGACCCAGTACTTC
.	TRBV29-1	TRBJ1-1	TRBD1	CSVDRGGTEAFF	TGCAGCGTTGACAGGGGGGGCACTGAAGCTTTCTTT
.	TRBV6-5	TRBJ1-3	TRBD1	CASSYSLGQGNTIYF	TGTGCCAGCAGTTACTCGCTGGGACAGGGAAACACCATATATTTT
.	TRBV2	TRBJ1-1	.	CASSPIVQTNEAFF	TGTGCCAGCAGTCCGATAGTTCAGACCAATGAAGCTTTCTTT
.	TRBV28	TRBJ2-1	.	CASSLGTHNYYNEQFF	TGTGCCAGCAGTTTAGGGACTCACAACTATTACAATGAGCAGTTCTTC
.	TRBV1	TRBJ2-1	.	CTSSQPTRGHGGEQFF	TGCACCAGCAGCCAACCGACTAGGGGGCATGGTGGTGAGCAGTTCTTC
.	TRBV18	TRBJ1-3	.	CASSKDGKNTIYF	TGTGCCAGCTCAAAGGACGGGAAAAACACCATATATTTT
.	TRBV2	TRBJ2-1	TRBD1	CASRDRGGEQFF	TGTGCCAGCAGGGACAGGGGAGGTGAGCAGTTCTTC
few	TRBV5-8	TRBJ2-5	.	CASSRGGRQTQYF	TGTGCCAGCAGCCGCGGGGGCCGCCAGACCCAGTACTTC
.	TRBV5-1	TRBJ2-2	TRBD1	CASSLVGTGNTGELFF	TGCGCCAGCAGCTTGGTTGGGACAGGGAACACCGGGGAGCTGTTTTTT
.	TRBV10-3	TRBJ2-7	.	CAISVPRATSYEQYF	TGTGCCATCAGTGTTCCCAGGGCGACGTCCTACGAGCAGTACTTC
.	TRBV4-3	TRBJ1-5	.	CASSQEEGSNQPQHF	TGCGCCAGCAGCCAGGAGGAGGGAAGCAATCAGCCCCAGCATTTT
few	TRBV5-1	TRBJ1-1	.	CASSLGGNTEAFF	TGCGCCAGCAGCTTGGGGGGGAACACTGAAGCTTTCTTT
few	TRBV5-5	TRBJ1-5	.	CASSLVSSNSNQPQHF	TGTGCCAGCAGCTTGGTCTCGTCCAATAGCAATCAGCCCCAGCATTTT
.	TRBV19	TRBJ1-6	TRBD1	CASATGPNSPLHF	TGTGCCAGTGCGACAGGGCCTAATTCACCCCTCCACTTT
.	TRBV19	TRBJ1-4	.	CASKGASTNEKLFF	TGTGCCAGCAAAGGGGCATCTACTAATGAAAAACTGTTTTTT
.	TRBV5-4	TRBJ1-2	.	CASSLVGRGDYGYTF	TGTGCCAGCAGCTTGGTCGGCAGGGGTGACTATGGCTACACCTTC
.	TRBV9	TRBJ1-6	.	CASSAESYNSPLHF	TGTGCCAGCAGTGCGGAATCCTATAATTCACCCCTCCACTTT
.	TRBV11-2	TRBJ2-5	.	CASSLGGAGQMQETQYF	TGTGCCAGCAGCTTAGGGGGCGCGGGACAGATGCAAGAGACCCAGTACTTC
.	TRBV6-4	TRBJ2-3	.	CASSGDPGGTDTQYF	TGTGCCAGCAGTGGGGATCCCGGCGGCACAGATACGCAGTATTTT
.	TRBV6-2/TRBV6-3	TRBJ1-2	.	CASSYERVYGYTF	TGTGCCAGCAGTTACGAGCGGGTTTACGGCTACACCTTC
.	TRBV6-6	TRBJ2-5	.	CASSYSVRETQYF	TGTGCCAGCAGTTACTCGGTCCGAGAGACCCAGTACTTC
.	TRBV19	TRBJ2-5	.	CASSRAQHQETQYF	TGTGCCAGTAGTCGGGCCCAGCACCAAGAGACCCAGTACTTC
.	TRBV11-2	TRBJ2-2	.	CASSLRSATGELFF	TGTGCCAGCAGCTTACGTTCAGCCACCGGGGAGCTGTTTTTT
few	TRBV5-4	TRBJ1-6	TRBD1	CASSLVPGQVYSPLHF	TGTGCCAGCAGCTTGGTACCAGGACAGGTTTATTCACCCCTCCACTTT
.	TRBV5-1	TRBJ2-1	.	CASSPGLSSYNEQFF	TGCGCCAGCAGCCCGGGGCTAAGCTCCTACAATGAGCAGTTCTTC
.	TRBV6-6	TRBJ2-7	.	CASSYSALTLSYEQYF	TGTGCCAGCAGTTACTCGGCGCTAACCCTCTCCTACGAGCAGTACTTC
once	TRBV6-6	TRBJ1-1	.	CACYTGQTEAFF	TGTGCCTGCTACACCGGTCAGACTGAAGCTTTCTTT
.	TRBV15	TRBJ1-3	TRBD1	CATSRDRTGFGSGNTIYF	TGTGCCACCAGCAGAGATAGGACAGGGTTTGGCTCTGGAAACACCATATATTTT
.	TRBV3-1/TRBV3-2	TRBJ1-5	.	CASSQVDSNQPQHF	TGTGCCAGCAGCCAAGTCGATAGCAATCAGCCCCAGCATTTT